This TCR beta chain was documented in a study of OX40 agonist ivuxolimab in advanced cancers. Study overall: Across the patients, intravenous ivuxolimab was delivered every 2 weeks at 0.01 to 10 mg/kg. Partial responses were seen in three patients, one with hepatocellular carcinoma and two with cutaneous melanoma.

The germline V gene has CDR1 SGHNT and CDR2 YENEEA. This CDR3 has 12 amino acids. V was trimmed by 5 bases and J by 10 bases, leaving 11 bases between them. The study, taken as a whole, reports: Normalized T-cell clonal expansion was also low in a subset of nonresponders. Dosing at 0.1 to 3.0 mg/kg was accompanied by clonal expansion of CD4+ and CD8+ blood T cells by week 6.

Regarding this clone: What it recognizes is unknown.

The protocol was immunoSEQ multiplex PCR, while the TCRdb copy is restricted to in-frame clones and leaves out a portion. The sample has tens of thousands of clones, roughly 77% seen once. The chain joins TRBV11-3 to TRBJ1-4, with D perhaps matching TRBD1 (6 bases). The material sequenced was CD4+ or CD8+ T cells sorted from blood, taken in a trial of the OX40 agonist ivuxolimab. The origin of this receptor is an adult with an advanced solid tumor such as melanoma, head and neck, liver or kidney cancer. As DNA, the CDR3 is TGTGCCAGCAGCGCCGGGACAAGAAAACTGTTTTTT. Amino acids: CASSAGTRKLFF.